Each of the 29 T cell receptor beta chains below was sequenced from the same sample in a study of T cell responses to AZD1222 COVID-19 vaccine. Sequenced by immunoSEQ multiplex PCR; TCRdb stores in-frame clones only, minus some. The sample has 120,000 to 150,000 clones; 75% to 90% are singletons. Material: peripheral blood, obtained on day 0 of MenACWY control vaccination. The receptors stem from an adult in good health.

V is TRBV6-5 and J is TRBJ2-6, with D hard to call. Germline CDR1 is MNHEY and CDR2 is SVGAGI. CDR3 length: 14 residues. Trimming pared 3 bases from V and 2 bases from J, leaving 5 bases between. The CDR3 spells CASSYGTGANVLTF. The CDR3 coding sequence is TGTGCCAGCAGTTATGGCACTGGGGCCAACGTCCTGACTTTC.

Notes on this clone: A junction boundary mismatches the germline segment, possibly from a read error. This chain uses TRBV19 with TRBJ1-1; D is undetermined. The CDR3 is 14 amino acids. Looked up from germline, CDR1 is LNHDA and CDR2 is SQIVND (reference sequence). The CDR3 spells CASSIVVGSNEALF. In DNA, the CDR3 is TGTGCCAGTAGTATTGTCGTGGGCTCAAATGAAGCTCTCTTT.

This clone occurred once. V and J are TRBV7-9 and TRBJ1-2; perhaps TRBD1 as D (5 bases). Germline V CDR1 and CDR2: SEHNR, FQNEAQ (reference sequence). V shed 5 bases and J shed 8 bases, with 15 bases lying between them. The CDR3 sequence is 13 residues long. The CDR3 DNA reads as TGTGCCAGCAGCCCCAGGGAGGCGAACGGCTACACCTTC. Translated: CASSPREANGYTF.

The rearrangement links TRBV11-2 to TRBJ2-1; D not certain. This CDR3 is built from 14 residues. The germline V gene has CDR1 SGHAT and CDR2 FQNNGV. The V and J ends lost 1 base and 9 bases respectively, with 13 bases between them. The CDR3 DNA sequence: TGTGCCAGCAGCTTAGCCGCGAGCGCGGTTGAGCAGTTCTTC. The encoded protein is CASSLAASAVEQFF.

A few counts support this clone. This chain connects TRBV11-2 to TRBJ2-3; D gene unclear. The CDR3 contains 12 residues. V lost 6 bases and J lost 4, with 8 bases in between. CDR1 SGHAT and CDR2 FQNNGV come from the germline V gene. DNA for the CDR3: TGTGCCAGCAGTTTTTATGCAGATACGCAGTATTTT. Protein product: CASSFYADTQYF. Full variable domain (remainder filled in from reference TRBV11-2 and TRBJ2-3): EAGVAQSPRYKIIEKRQSVAFWCNPISGHATLYWYQQILGQGPKLLIQFQNNGVVDDSQLPKDRFSAERLKGVDSTLKIQPAKLEDSAVYLCASSFYADTQYFGPGTRLTVL.

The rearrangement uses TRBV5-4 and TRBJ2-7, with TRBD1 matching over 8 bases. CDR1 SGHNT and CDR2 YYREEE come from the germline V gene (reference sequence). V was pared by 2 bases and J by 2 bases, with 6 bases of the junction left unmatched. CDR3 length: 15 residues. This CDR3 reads CASSFKDRVTYEQYV. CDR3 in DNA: TGTGCCAGCAGCTTCAAGGACAGGGTAACCTACGAGCAGTACGTC.

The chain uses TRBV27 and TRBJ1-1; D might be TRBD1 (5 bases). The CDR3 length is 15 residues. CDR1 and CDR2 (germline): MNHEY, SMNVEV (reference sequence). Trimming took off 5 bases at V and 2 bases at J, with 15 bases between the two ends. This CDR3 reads CASSLLSRGNTEAFF. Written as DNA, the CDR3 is TGTGCCAGCAGTCTTCTATCGAGGGGTAACACTGAAGCTTTCTTT.

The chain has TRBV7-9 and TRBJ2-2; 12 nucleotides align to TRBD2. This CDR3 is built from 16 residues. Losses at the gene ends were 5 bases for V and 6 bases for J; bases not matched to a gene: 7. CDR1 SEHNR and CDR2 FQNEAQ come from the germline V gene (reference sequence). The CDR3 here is CASSHPSGGAPGELFF. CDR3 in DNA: TGTGCCAGCAGCCACCCTAGCGGGGGGGCCCCCGGGGAGCTGTTTTTT.

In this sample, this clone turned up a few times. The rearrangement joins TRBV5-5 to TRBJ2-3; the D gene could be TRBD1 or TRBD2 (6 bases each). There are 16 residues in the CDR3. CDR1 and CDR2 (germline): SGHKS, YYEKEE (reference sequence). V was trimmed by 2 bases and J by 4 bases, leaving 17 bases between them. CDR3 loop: CASSFSGLGGPDTQYF. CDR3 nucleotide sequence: TGTGCCAGCAGCTTCAGTGGTTTGGGGGGCCCAGATACGCAGTATTTT.

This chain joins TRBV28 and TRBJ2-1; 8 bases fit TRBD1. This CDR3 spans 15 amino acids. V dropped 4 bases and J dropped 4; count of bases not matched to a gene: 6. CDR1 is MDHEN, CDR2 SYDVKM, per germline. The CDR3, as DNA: TGTGCCAGCAGTTGGACAGGGAAACTATACAATGAGCAGTTCTTC. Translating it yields CASSWTGKLYNEQFF.

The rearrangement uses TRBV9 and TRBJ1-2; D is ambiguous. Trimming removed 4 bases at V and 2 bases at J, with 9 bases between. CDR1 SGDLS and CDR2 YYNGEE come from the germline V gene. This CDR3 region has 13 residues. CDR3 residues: CASSPGRNYGYTF. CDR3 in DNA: TGTGCCAGCAGCCCCGGCAGGAACTATGGCTACACCTTC.

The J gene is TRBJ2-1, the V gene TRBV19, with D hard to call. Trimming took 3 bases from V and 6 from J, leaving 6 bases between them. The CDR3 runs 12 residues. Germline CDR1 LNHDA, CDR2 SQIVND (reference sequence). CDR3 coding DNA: TGTGCCAGTAGTATGCACTCCAATGAGCAGTTCTTC. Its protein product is CASSMHSNEQFF.

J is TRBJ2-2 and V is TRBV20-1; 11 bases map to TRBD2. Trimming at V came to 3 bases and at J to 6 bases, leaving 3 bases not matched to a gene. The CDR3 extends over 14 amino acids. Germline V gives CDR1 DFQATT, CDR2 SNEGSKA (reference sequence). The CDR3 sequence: CSASPSGGPGELFF. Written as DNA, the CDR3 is TGCAGTGCTAGTCCTAGCGGGGGGCCCGGGGAGCTGTTTTTT.

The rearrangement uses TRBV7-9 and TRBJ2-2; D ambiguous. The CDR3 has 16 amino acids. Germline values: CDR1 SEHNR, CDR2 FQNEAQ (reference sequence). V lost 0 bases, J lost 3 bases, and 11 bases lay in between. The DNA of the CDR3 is TGTGCCAGCAGCTTAGCGAGAAGCCGGGACACCGGGGAGCTGTTTTTT. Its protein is CASSLARSRDTGELFF.

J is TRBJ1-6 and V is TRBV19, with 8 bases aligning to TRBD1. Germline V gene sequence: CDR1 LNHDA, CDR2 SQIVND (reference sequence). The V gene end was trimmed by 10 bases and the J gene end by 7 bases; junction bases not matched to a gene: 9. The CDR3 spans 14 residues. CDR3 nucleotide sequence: TGTGCCACAGGACAGGGTATTTGGAATTCACCCCTCCACTTT. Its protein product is CATGQGIWNSPLHF.

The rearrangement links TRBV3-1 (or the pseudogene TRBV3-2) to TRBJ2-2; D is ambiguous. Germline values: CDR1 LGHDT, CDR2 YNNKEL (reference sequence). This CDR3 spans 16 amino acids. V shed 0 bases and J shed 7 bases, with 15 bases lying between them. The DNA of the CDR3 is TGTGCCAGCAGCCAAGATGCCCGTATATTGGTCGGGGAGCTGTTTTTT. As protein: CASSQDARILVGELFF.

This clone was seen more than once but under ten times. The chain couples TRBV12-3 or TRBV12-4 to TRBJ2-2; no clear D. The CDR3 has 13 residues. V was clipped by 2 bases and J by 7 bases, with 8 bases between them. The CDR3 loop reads CASSLKDHGELFF. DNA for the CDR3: TGTGCCAGCAGTTTAAAGGATCACGGGGAGCTGTTTTTT.

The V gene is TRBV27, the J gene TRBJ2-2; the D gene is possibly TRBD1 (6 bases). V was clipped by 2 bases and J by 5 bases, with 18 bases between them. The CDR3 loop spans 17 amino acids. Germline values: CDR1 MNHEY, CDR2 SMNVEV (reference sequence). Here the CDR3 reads CASSLVFAQGSTGELFF. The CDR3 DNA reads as TGTGCCAGCAGTTTAGTTTTCGCACAGGGATCGACCGGGGAGCTGTTTTTT.

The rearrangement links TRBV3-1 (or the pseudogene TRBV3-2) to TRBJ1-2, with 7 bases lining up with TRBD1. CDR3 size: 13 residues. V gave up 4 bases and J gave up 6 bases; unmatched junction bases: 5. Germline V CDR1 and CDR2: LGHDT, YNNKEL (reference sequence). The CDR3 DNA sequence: TGTGCCAGCAGCCGAAGACAGGGAGATGGCTACACCTTC. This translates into CASSRRQGDGYTF.

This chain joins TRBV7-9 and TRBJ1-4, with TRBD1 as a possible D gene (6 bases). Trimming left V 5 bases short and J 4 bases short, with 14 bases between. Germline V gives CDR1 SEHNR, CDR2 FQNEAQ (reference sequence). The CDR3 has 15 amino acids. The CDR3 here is CASSIGQSLNEKLFF. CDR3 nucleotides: TGTGCCAGCAGCATAGGACAGTCGCTTAATGAAAAACTGTTTTTT.

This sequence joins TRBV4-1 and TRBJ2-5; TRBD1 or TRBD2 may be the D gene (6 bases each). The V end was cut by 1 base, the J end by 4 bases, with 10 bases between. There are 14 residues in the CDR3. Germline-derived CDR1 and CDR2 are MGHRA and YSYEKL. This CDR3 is CASSQAGARETQYF. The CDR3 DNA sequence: TGCGCCAGCAGCCAAGCGGGGGCGAGAGAGACCCAGTACTTC.

CDR3 region: CASSGQTGAGQPQHF. DNA for the CDR3: TGTGCCAGCAGTGGCCAAACAGGGGCAGGTCAGCCCCAGCATTTT. This sequence joins TRBV2 and TRBJ1-5; 7 bases are a match to TRBD1. V shed 4 bases and J 6 bases; nucleotides not matched to a gene: 9. The CDR3 sequence is 15 residues long. Germline V gene lookup returns CDR1 SNHLY and CDR2 FYNNEI. Variable domain in full (rest from reference TRBV2 and TRBJ1-5): EPEVTQTPSHQVTQMGQEVILRCVPISNHLYFYWYRQILGQKVEFLVSFYNNEISEKSEIFDDQFSVERPDGSNFTLKIRSTKLEDSAMYFCASSGQTGAGQPQHFGDGTRLSIL.

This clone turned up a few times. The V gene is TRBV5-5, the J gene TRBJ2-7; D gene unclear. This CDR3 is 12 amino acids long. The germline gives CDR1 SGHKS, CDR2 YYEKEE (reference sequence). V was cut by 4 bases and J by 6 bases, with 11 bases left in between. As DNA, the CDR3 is TGTGCCAGCAGCAGAAGGACGGGCGAGCAGTACGTC. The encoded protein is CASSRRTGEQYV.

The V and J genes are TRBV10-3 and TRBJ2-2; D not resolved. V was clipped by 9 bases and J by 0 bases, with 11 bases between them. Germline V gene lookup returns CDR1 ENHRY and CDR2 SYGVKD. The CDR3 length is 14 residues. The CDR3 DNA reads TGTGCCATTCGGAGTTACGCGAACACCGGGGAGCTGTTTTTT. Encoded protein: CAIRSYANTGELFF.

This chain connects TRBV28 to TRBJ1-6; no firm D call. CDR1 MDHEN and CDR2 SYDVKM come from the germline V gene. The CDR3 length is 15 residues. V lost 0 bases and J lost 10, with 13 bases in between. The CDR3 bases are TGTGCCAGCAGTTTATGGGGTGCGGTTGGATCACCCCTCCACTTT. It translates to CASSLWGAVGSPLHF.

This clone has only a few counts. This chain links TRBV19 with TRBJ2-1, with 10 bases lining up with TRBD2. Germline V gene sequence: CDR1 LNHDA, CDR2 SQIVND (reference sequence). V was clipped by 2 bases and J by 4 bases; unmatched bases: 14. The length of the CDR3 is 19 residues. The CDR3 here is CASSITLAGYESRYNEQFF. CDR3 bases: TGTGCCAGTAGTATAACACTAGCGGGGTATGAGTCCCGATACAATGAGCAGTTCTTC.

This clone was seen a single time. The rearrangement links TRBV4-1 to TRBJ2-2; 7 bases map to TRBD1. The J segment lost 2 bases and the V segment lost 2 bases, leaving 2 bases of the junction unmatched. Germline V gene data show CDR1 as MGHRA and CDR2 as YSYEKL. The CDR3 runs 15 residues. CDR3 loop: CASSQQGVNTGELFF. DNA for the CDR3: TGCGCCAGCAGCCAACAGGGGGTCAACACCGGGGAGCTGTTTTTT.

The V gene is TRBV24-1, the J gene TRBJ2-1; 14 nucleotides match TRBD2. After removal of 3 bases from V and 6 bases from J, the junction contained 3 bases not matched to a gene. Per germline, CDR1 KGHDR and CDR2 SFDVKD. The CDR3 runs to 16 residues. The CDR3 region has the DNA TGTGCCACCAGTGATACGACTAGCGGGGGGGTCAATGAGCAGTTCTTC. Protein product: CATSDTTSGGVNEQFF.

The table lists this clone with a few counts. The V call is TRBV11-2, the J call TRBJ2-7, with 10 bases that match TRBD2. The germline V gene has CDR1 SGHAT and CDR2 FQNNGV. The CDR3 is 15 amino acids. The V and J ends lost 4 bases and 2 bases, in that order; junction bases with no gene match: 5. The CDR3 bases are TGTGCCAGCAGCTACGCTAGCGGGGGTACCTACGAGCAGTACTTC. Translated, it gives CASSYASGGTYEQYF.